The clone carrying this TCR beta chain appeared once. Per the original data handling: For nucleated cells, counts were estimated from reference gene primer amplification. The data were produced by immunoSEQ multiplex PCR, yet TCRdb's version contains in-frame clones alone and is incomplete. D and trimming come from the DNA, and the V and J calls and clone size come from that table. The sample has approximately 200,000 clones, approximately 85% seen once. These data come from a study of blood T cell repertoires in COVID-19. As for the study in general: From T cells, B-cell-depleted T cells, or PBMCs came the material, which was cDNA or gDNA.

Germline-derived CDR1 and CDR2 are MNHEY and SVGAGI. The CDR3 runs to 14 residues. V was cut by 4 bases and J by 1 base, with 10 bases left in between. The gene calls are TRBV6-5 and TRBJ1-1, with TRBD1 as a possible D gene (5 bases). The sequenced sample consisted of peripheral blood. The receptor's source is a man aged 35 to 55 with acute or convalescent COVID-19. This chain's CDR3 is CASSSGFGNTEAFF. The CDR3 DNA sequence: TGTGCCAGCAGTTCAGGGTTCGGGAACACTGAAGCTTTCTTT.